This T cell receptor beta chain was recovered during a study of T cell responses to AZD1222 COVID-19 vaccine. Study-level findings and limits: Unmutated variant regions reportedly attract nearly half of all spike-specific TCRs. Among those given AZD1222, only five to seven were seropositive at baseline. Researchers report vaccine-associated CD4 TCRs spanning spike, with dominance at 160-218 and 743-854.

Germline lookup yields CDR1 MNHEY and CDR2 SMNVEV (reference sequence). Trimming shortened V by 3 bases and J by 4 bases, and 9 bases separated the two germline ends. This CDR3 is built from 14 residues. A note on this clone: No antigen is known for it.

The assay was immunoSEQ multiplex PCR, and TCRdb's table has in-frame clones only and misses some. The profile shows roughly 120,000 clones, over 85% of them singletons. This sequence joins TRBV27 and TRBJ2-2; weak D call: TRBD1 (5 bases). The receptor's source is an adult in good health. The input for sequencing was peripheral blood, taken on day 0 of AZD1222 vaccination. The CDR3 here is CASSFIDSTGELFF. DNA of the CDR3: TGTGCCAGCAGTTTTATTGACAGCACCGGGGAGCTGTTTTTT.